The clone carrying this T cell receptor (beta chain) occurred once. The target antigen is unknown. Primers included in the PCR were 60 Vbeta and 13 Jbeta primers. Original analysis: In a later analysis, around 11 million of about 80 million unique beta chains occurred in at least two donors. Assay: immunoSEQ multiplex PCR; the TCRdb copy retains only in-frame clones and omits some. That table is the source of V, J and clone size, and D and trimming were worked out from the DNA. Of 150,000 to 200,000 clones in the sample, approximately 71% were seen once. The data derive from a study of cytomegalovirus exposure and HLA in healthy donors. Study details: Earlier work reported approximately 100 million unique TCR beta sequences from about 180 million T cells. Study findings and constraints: In vitro assays verified that a few CMV-associated chains recognized CMV antigens specifically. Per a later analysis, HLA-associated TCR beta chains showed more clonal expansion than other, equally common TCR beta chains.

The V gene end was trimmed by 4 bases and the J gene end by 4 bases; junction bases not matched to a gene: 14. CDR3 length: 18 amino acids. Per the germline V gene, CDR1 is MGHRA and CDR2 is YSYEKL. The receptor was isolated from a woman between 40 and 55 years old in good health and CMV-seropositive. Material: PBMCs. The chain links TRBV4-1 to TRBJ2-3, with 10 bases that match TRBD2. The CDR3 region is CASSPPWRKREGADTQYF. The CDR3 DNA reads as TGCGCCAGCAGCCCCCCCTGGCGGAAGCGGGAGGGCGCAGATACGCAGTATTTT.